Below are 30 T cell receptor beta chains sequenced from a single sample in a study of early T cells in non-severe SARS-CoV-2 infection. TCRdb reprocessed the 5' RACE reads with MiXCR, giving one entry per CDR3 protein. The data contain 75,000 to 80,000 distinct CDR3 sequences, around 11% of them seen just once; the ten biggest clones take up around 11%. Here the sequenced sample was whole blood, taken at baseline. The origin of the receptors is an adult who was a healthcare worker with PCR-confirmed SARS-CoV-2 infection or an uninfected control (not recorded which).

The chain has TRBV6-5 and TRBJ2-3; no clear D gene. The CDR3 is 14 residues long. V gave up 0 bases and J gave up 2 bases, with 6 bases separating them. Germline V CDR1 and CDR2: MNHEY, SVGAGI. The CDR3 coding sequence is TGTGCCAGCAGTTACTCGAAGACCACAGATACGCAGTATTTT. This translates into CASSYSKTTDTQYF.

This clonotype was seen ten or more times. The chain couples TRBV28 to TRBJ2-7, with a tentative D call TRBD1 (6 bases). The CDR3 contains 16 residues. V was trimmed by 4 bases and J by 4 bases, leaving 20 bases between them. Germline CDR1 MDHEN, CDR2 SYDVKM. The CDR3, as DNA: TGTGCCAGCAGTTCCCTACGATCGACAAGGGGGTACGAGCAGTACTTC. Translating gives CASSSLRSTRGYEQYF.

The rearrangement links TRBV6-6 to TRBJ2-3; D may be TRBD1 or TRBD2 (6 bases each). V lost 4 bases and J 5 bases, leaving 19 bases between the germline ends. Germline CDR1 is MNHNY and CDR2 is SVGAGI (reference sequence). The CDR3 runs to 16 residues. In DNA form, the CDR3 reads TGTGCCAGCAGTTTTGGGGGGCACACGGGGCAAGATACGCAGTATTTT. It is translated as CASSFGGHTGQDTQYF.

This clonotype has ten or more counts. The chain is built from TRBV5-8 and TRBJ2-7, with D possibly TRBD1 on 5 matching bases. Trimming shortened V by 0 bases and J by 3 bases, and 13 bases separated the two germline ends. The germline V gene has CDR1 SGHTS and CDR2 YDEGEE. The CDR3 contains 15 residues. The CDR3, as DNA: TGTGCCAGCAGCTTGGCGCCAGGGAAAATCTACGAGCAGTACTTC. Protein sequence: CASSLAPGKIYEQYF.

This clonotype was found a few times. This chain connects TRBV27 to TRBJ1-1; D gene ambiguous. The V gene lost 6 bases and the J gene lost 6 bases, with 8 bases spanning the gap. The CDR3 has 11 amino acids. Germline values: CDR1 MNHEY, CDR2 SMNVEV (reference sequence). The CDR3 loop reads CASRGFAEAFF. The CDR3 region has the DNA TGTGCCAGCAGGGGTTTCGCTGAAGCTTTCTTT.

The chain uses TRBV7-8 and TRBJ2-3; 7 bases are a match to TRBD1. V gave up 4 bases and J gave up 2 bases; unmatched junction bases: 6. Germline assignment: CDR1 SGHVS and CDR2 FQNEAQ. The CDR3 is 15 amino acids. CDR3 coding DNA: TGTGCCAGCAGCTACCGGGACAGTCTCACAGATACGCAGTATTTT. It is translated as CASSYRDSLTDTQYF.

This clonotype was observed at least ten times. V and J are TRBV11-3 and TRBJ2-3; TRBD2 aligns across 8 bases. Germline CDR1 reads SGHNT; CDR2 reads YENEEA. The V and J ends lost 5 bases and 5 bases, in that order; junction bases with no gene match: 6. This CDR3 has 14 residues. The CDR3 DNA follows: TGTGCCAGCAGCCCGGGACTAGTAGGAGATACGCAGTATTTT. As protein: CASSPGLVGDTQYF.

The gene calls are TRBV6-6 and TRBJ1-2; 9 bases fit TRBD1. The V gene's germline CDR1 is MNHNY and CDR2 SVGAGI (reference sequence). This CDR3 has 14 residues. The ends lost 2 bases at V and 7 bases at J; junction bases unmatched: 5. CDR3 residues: CASSYTGGSSGYTF. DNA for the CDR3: TGTGCCAGCAGTTACACAGGGGGCTCTTCTGGCTACACCTTC.

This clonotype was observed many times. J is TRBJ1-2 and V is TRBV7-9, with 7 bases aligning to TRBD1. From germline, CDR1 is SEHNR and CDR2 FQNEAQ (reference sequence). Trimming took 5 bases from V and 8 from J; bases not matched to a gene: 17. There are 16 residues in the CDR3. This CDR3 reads CASSPFSGTVLSGYTF. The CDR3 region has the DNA TGTGCCAGCAGCCCCTTTTCCGGGACAGTCCTGAGCGGCTACACCTTC. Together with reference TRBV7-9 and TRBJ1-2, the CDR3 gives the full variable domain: DTGVSQNPRHKITKRGQNVTFRCDPISEHNRLYWYRQTLGQGPEFLTYFQNEAQLEKSRLLSDRFSAERPKGSFSTLEIQRTEQGDSAMYLCASSPFSGTVLSGYTFGSGTRLTVV.

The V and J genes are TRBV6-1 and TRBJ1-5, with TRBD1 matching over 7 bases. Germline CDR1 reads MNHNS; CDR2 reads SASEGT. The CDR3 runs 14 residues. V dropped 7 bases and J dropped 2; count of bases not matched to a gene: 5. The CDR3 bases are TGTGCCAGCACCCTCGGACAGGGCAATCAGCCCCAGCATTTT. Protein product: CASTLGQGNQPQHF.

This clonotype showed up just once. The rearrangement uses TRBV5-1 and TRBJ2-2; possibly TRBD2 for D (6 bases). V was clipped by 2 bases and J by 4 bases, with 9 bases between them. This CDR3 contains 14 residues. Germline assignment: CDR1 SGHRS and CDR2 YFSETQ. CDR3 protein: CASSFGTFTGELFF. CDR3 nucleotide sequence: TGCGCCAGCAGCTTTGGGACTTTCACCGGGGAGCTGTTTTTT.

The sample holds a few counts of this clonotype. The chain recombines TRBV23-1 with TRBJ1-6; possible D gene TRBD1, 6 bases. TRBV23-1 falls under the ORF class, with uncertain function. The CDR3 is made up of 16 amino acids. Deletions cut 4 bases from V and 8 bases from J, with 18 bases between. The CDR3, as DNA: TGCGCCAGCAGTCGCAGACAGGAAAAAGGCTATTCACCCCTCCACTTT. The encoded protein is CASSRRQEKGYSPLHF.

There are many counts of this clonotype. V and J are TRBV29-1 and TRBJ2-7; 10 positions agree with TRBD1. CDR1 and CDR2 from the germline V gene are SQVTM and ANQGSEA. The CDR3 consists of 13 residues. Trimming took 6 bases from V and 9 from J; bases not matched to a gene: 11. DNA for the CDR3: TGCAGCGTCGTACAGACAGGGGGCGCGGGGCAGTACTTC. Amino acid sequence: CSVVQTGGAGQYF.

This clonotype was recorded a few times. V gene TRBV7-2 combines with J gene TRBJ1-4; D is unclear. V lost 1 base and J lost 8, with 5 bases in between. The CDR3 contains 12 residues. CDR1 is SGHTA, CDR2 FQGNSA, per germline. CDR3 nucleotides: TGTGCCAGCAGCTTAGTTGGGGAAAAACTGTTTTTT. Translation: CASSLVGEKLFF. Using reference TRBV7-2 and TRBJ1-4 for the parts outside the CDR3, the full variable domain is GAGVSQSPSNKVTEKGKDVELRCDPISGHTALYWYRQSLGQGLEFLIYFQGNSAPDKSGLPSDRFSAERTGGSVSTLTIQRTQQEDSAVYLCASSLVGEKLFFGSGTQLSVL.

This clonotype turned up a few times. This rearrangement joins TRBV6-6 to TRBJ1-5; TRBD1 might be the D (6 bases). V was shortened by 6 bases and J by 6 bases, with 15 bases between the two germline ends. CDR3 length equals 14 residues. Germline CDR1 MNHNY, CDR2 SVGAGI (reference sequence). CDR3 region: CASSPGGGSQPQHF. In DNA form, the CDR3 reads TGTGCCAGCAGCCCCGGTGGGGGCAGTCAGCCCCAGCATTTT.

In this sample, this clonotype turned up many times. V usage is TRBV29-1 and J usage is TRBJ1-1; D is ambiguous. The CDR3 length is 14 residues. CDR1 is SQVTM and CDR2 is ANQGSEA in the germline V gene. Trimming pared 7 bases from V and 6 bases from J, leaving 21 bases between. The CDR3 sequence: CSADDGRSASEAFF. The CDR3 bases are TGCAGCGCCGACGACGGGAGATCGGCCTCTGAAGCTTTCTTT.

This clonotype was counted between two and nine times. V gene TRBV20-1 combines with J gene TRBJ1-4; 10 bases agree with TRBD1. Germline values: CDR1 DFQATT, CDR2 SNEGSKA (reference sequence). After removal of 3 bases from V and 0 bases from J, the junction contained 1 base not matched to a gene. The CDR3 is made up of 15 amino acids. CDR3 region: CSASDRGPTNEKLFF. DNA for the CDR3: TGCAGTGCTAGTGACAGGGGGCCAACTAATGAAAAACTGTTTTTT.

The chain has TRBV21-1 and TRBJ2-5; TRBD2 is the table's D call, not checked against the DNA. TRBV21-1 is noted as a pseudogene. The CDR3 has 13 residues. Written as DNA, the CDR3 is TGTGCCAGCAGTCCTAGCGTCCGTCGGACCCAGTACTTC. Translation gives CASSPSVRRTQYF.

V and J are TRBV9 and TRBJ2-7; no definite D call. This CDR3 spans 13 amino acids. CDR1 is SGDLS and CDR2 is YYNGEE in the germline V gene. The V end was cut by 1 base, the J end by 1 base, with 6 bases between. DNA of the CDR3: TGTGCCAGCAGCGTATCGGAGTCCTACGAGCAGTACTTC. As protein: CASSVSESYEQYF. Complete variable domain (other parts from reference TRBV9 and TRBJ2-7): DSGVTQTPKHLITATGQRVTLRCSPRSGDLSVYWYQQSLDQGLQFLIQYYNGEERAKGNILERFSAQQFPDLHSELNLSSLELGDSALYFCASSVSESYEQYFGPGTRLTVT.

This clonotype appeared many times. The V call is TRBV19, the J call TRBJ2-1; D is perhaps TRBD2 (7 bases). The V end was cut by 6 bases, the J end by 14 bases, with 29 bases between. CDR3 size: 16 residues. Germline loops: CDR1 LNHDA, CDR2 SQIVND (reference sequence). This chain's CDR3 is CASSWTGGREMGLKFF. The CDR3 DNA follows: TGTGCCAGTAGCTGGACGGGGGGCAGGGAGATGGGTTTAAAGTTCTTC.

In DNA form, the CDR3 reads TGCGCCAGCAGCCCGTCTGGGACAGGGAGTACGCCTTTCTTT. This translates into CASSPSGTGSTPFF. This chain joins TRBV5-1 and TRBJ1-1, with TRBD1 matching 9 bases. The V and J ends lost 4 bases and 12 bases, in that order; junction bases with no gene match: 13. Per germline, CDR1 SGHRS and CDR2 YFSETQ. CDR3 length: 14 residues. Filled out from reference TRBV5-1 and TRBJ1-1, the complete variable domain reads KAGVTQTPRYLIKTRGQQVTLSCSPISGHRSVSWYQQTPGQGLQFLFEYFSETQRNKGNFPGRFSGRQFSNSRSEMNVSTLELGDSALYLCASSPSGTGSTPFFGQGTRLTVV.

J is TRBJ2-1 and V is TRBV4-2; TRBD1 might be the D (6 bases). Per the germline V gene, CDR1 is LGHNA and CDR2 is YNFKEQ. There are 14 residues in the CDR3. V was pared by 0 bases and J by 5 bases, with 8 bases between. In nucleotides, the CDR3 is TGTGCCAGCAGCCAAGACAAGGGGGACAATGAGCAGTTCTTC. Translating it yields CASSQDKGDNEQFF.

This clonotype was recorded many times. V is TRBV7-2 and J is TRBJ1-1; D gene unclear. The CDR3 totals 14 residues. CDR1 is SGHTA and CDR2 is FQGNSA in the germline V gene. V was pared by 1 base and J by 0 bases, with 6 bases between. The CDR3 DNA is TGTGCCAGCAGCTTAGGTATGGTGAACACTGAAGCTTTCTTT. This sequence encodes CASSLGMVNTEAFF.

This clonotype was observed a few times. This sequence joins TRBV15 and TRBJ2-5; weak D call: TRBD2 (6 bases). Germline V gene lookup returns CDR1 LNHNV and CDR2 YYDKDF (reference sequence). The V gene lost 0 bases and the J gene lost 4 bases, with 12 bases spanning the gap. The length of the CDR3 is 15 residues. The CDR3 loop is CATSRDRGSGETQYF. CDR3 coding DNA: TGTGCCACCAGCAGAGATCGTGGTAGCGGAGAGACCCAGTACTTC.

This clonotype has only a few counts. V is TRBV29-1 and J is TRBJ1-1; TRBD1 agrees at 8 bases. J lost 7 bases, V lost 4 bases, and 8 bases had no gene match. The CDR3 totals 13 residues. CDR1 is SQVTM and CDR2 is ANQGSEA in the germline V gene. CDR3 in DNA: TGCAGCGTTGGGCGGACAGGGCTAAGTGAAGCTTTCTTT. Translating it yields CSVGRTGLSEAFF. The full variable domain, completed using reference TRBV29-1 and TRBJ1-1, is SAVISQKPSRDICQRGTSLTIQCQVDSQVTMMFWYRQQPGQSLTLIATANQGSEATYESGFVIDKFPISRPNLTFSTLTVSNMSPEDSSIYLCSVGRTGLSEAFFGQGTRLTVV.

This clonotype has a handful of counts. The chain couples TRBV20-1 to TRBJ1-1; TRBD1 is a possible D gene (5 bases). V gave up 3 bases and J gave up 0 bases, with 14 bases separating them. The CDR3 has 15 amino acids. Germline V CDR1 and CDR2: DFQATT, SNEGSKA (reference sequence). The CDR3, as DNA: TGCAGTGCTAGCAGGGCCGGAGGGATGAACACTGAAGCTTTCTTT. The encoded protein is CSASRAGGMNTEAFF.

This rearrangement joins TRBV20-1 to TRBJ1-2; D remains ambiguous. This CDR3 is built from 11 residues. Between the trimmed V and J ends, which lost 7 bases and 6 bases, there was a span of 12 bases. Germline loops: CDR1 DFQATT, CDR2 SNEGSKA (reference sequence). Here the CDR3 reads CSGAAGNGYTF. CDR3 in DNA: TGCAGTGGCGCGGCGGGGAATGGCTACACCTTC.

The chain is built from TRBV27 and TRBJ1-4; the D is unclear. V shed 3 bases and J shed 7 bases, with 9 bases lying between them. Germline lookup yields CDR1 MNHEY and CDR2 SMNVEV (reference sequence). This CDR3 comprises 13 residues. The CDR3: CASSFSSFEKLFF. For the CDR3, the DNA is TGTGCCAGCAGTTTTTCCTCATTTGAAAAACTGTTTTTT.

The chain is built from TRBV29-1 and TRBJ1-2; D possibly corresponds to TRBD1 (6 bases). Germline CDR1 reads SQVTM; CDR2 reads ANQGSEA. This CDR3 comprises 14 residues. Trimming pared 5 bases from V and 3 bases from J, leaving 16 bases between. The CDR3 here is CSVQSTGGDYGYTF. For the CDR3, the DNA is TGCAGCGTTCAGAGCACTGGGGGCGACTATGGCTACACCTTC.

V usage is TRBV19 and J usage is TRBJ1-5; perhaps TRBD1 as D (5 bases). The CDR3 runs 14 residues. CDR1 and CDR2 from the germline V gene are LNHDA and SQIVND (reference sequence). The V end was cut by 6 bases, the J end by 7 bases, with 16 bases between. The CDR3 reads CASSTQGGLQPQHF. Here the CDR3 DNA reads TGTGCCAGTAGCACCCAGGGAGGGTTGCAGCCCCAGCATTTT.